This TCR beta chain came from a study of CD8+ T cells in alopecia areata. Background on the study: For treated patients, severity scores reflected the percentage of scalp area affected.

cDNA prepared by RNA extraction and subsequent reverse transcription served as the template for sequencing. Measured with immunoSEQ multiplex PCR; TCRdb has only the in-frame clones, and not every one. Altogether approximately 160,000 clones are present, 60% being singletons, with the ten largest covering over 12%. Regarding this clone: Its antigen is still unknown.

Study outcomes and limitations: In scalp and blood, many expanded lesional clones persisted during tofacitinib.

Germline V gene sequence: CDR1 SGHDT, CDR2 YYEEEE. The CDR3 is made up of 15 amino acids. The V end was cut by 2 bases, the J end by 1 base, with 9 bases between. Treatment of the sample: oral pan-JAK inhibitor, 5-10 mg twice daily. Punch biopsies of lesional scalp, plus peripheral blood, were taken from alopecia areata patients. Using a FACSAria, the CD4+ and CD8+ T cells were sorted from the PBMCs. The receptor was isolated from a human donor with alopecia areata. The sequencing used CD4+ T cells sorted from blood, collected at week 24, from a patient treated with tofacitinib. This chain links TRBV5-6 with TRBJ2-2; a weak D match, TRBD2 (5 bases). The CDR3 DNA sequence: TGTGCCAGCAGCTTTAGGACTGAGAACACCGGGGAGCTGTTTTTT. Translation: CASSFRTENTGELFF.